These T cell receptor beta chains were read from a single sample in a study of T-cell reconstitution after alpha-beta-depleted transplantation in children. TCRdb fed the PCR reads into MiXCR, producing one record per CDR3 protein. This repertoire shows about 440,000 distinct CDR3 sequences, over 40% found once; its top ten account for under 35%. Sequencing used PBMCs, obtained before TCRalphabeta/CD19-depleted stem cell transplant. These receptors were collected from a girl aged 2 to 9 with aplastic anemia, due to receive a stem cell transplant. Both conserved end residues are part of each CDR3. A D gene is named only where the DNA matches it firmly. Rows may omit the clone size; those that give it use once, few, many or a size class.

TRBV6-5	TRBJ1-5	NA	NA	TGTGCCAGCAGTTACTCGAATCCCGGGGGAAGCAATCAGCCCCAGCATTTT	CASSYSNPGGSNQPQHF
TRBV9	TRBJ2-3	TRBD2	NA	TGTGCCAGCAGCCCTAAAGCGGGGTATAGCACAGATACGCAGTATTTT	CASSPKAGYSTDTQYF
TRBV24-1	TRBJ1-5	NA	many	TGTGCCACCAGTGATACCGCTTCAGGTAGCAATCAGCCCCAGCATTTT	CATSDTASGSNQPQHF
TRBV25-1	TRBJ1-2	NA	NA	TGTGCCAGCTTCGAGGGGGGCGAACACTATGGCTACACCTTC	CASFEGGEHYGYTF
TRBV5-5	TRBJ2-5	NA	many	TGTGCCAGCAGCTTGGTTGGGCTAGATCGATTGGAGACCCAGTACTTC	CASSLVGLDRLETQYF
TRBV6-5	TRBJ2-2	NA	many	TGTGCCAGCAGCCGCCTGGAGAACACCGGGGAGCTGTTTTTT	CASSRLENTGELFF
TRBV5-1	TRBJ2-5	NA	NA	TGCGCCAGCAGCTTTACGCTAGCGAGTCAAGAGACCCAGTACTTC	CASSFTLASQETQYF
TRBV20-1	TRBJ1-4	TRBD1	NA	TGCAGTGCTAGGACAGGGTTCGATGAAAAACTGTTTTTT	CSARTGFDEKLFF
TRBV7-9	TRBJ2-7	NA	NA	TGTGCCAGCAGCGCCTCCGGGACACCGGGCTACGAGCAGTACTTC	CASSASGTPGYEQYF
TRBV9	TRBJ2-5	NA	NA	TGTGCCAGCAGCGTAAGTCATTGGGACACAGGGGAGACCCAGTACTTC	CASSVSHWDTGETQYF
TRBV20-1	TRBJ2-7	TRBD2	many	TGCAGTGCTGACCGGACTAGCGGCTCCTACGAGCAGTACTTC	CSADRTSGSYEQYF
TRBV7-9	TRBJ2-7	NA	many	TGTGCCAGCAGCCGCGGAGACGAGCAGTACTTC	CASSRGDEQYF
TRBV20-1	TRBJ2-2	TRBD2	NA	TGCAGTGTGCTAGCGGGGGGGCATGGGGAGCTGTTTTTT	CSVLAGGHGELFF
TRBV5-4	TRBJ1-1	NA	few	TGTGCCAGCAGCTTGGCCAGCATGAACACTGAAGCTTTCTTT	CASSLASMNTEAFF
TRBV9	TRBJ1-5	TRBD1	many	TGTGCCAGCAGCGTAGGCCAGGGGGGCAATCAGCCCCAGCATTTT	CASSVGQGGNQPQHF
TRBV4-1	TRBJ2-3	NA	NA	TGCGCCAGCAGCCAAGTGGGGGGCGCATCAGATACGCAGTATTTT	CASSQVGGASDTQYF
TRBV4-1	TRBJ1-2	NA	many	TGCGCCAGCAGCCAGCCTGGGGAGGGCTACACCTTC	CASSQPGEGYTF
TRBV10-3	TRBJ2-1	NA	NA	TGTGCCATCAGTGAGCCCCTAGTAGGACACAATGAGCAGCTCTTC	CAISEPLVGHNEQLF
TRBV20-1	TRBJ2-1	NA	NA	TGCAGTGCTATGCGGGACACCTTCAATGAGCAGTTCTTC	CSAMRDTFNEQFF
TRBV20-1	TRBJ2-7	TRBD1	NA	TGCAGTGCGACCGACCCGGGACAGGGGGTCTACGAGCAGTACTTC	CSATDPGQGVYEQYF
TRBV7-9	TRBJ2-7	NA	NA	TGTGCCAGCAGCTCACCTGGGGTCATAGCCGGCGAGCAGTACTTC	CASSSPGVIAGEQYF
TRBV20-1	TRBJ2-5	TRBD2	NA	TGCAGTGCTAGAGATATCCGGGGGGTACAAGAGACCCAGTACTTC	CSARDIRGVQETQYF
TRBV9	TRBJ1-2	NA	NA	TGTGCCAGCAGCGTAGCGTCAGGGCACTATGGCTACACCTTC	CASSVASGHYGYTF
TRBV18	TRBJ2-1	NA	NA	TGTGCCAGCTCACCACGACTAGAATACAATGAGCAGTTCTTC	CASSPRLEYNEQFF
TRBV6-1	TRBJ2-7	TRBD2	NA	TGTGCCAGCAGTGAACGCCTTGGGACTAGCGGGGGGTTGGACGAGCAGTACTTC	CASSERLGTSGGLDEQYF
TRBV29-1	TRBJ2-7	TRBD2	many	TGCAGCGCTCGACTGGGACTAGCGGGGGGCGAGCAGTACTTC	CSARLGLAGGEQYF
TRBV6-1	TRBJ2-1	NA	once	TGTGCCAGTAAAAACAGACCCTACAATGAGCAGTTCTTC	CASKNRPYNEQFF